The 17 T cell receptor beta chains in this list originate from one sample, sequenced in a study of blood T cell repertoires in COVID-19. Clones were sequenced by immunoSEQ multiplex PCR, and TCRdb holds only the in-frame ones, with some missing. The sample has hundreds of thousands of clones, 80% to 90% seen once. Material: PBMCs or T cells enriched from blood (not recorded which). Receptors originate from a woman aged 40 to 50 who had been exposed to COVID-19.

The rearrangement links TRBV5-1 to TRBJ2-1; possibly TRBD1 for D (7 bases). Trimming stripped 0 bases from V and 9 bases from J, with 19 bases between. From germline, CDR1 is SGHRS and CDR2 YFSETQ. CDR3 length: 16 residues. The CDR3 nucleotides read TGCGCCAGCAGCTTGGATGGTGCGGGACAGCGGACTGAGCAGTTCTTC. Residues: CASSLDGAGQRTEQFF.

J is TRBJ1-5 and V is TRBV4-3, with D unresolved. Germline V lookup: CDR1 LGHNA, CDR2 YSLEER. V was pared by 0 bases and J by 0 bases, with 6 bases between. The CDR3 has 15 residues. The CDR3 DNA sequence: TGCGCCAGCAGCCAAGACGAGGGTAGCAATCAGCCCCAGCATTTT. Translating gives CASSQDEGSNQPQHF.

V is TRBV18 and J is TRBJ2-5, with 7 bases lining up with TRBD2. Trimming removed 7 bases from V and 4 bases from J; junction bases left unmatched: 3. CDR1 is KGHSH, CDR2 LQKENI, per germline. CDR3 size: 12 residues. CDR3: CASLTGGETQYF. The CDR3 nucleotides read TGTGCCAGCTTAACGGGGGGAGAGACCCAGTACTTC.

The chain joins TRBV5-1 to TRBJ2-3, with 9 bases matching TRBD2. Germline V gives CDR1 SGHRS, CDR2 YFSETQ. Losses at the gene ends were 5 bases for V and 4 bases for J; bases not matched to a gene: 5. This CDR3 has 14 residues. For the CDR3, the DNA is TGCGCCAGCAGTCCCGGGACTAGCTCAGATACGCAGTATTTT. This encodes CASSPGTSSDTQYF. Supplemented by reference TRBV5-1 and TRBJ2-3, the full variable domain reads KAGVTQTPRYLIKTRGQQVTLSCSPISGHRSVSWYQQTPGQGLQFLFEYFSETQRNKGNFPGRFSGRQFSNSRSEMNVSTLELGDSALYLCASSPGTSSDTQYFGPGTRLTVL.

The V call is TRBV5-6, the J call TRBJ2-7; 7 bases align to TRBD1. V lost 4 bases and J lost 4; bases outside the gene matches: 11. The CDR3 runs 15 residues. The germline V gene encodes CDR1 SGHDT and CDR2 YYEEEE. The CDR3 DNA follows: TGTGCCAGCAGCGATCTAGACAGGGCCCTTTACGAGCAGTACTTC. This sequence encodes CASSDLDRALYEQYF.

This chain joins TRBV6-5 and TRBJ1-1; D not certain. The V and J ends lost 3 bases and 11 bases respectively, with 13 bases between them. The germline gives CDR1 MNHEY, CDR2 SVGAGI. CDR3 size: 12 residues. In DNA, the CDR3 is TGTGCCAGCAGTTATCCCGGCCACGGGGCTTTCTTT. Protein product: CASSYPGHGAFF.

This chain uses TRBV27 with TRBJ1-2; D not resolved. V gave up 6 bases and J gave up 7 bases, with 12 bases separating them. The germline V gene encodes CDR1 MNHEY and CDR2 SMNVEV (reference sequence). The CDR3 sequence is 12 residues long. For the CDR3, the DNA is TGTGCCAGCAGGGCGGGAGTCGGTGGCTACACCTTC. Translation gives CASRAGVGGYTF.

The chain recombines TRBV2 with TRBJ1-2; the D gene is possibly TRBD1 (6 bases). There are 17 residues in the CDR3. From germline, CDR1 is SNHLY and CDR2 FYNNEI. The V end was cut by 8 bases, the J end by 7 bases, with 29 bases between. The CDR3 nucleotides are TGTGCCAGCCATCTAGGGGGGGCCCGCTTTGGCGGGGGTGGCTACACCTTC. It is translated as CASHLGGARFGGGGYTF. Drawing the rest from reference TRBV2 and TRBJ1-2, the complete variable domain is EPEVTQTPSHQVTQMGQEVILRCVPISNHLYFYWYRQILGQKVEFLVSFYNNEISEKSEIFDDQFSVERPDGSNFTLKIRSTKLEDSAMYFCASHLGGARFGGGGYTFGSGTRLTVV.

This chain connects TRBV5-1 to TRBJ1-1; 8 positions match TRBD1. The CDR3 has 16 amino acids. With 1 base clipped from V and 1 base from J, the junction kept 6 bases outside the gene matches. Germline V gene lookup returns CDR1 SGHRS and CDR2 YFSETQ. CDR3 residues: CASSLRADRGNTEAFF. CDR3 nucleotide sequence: TGCGCCAGCAGCTTGAGGGCCGACAGGGGGAACACTGAAGCTTTCTTT.

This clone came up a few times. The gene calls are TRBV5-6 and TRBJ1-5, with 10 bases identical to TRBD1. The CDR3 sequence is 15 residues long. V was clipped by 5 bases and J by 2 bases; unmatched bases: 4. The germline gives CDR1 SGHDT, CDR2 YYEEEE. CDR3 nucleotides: TGTGCCAGCAGTCCCGGGACAGGGGGCAATCAGCCCCAGCATTTT. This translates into CASSPGTGGNQPQHF.

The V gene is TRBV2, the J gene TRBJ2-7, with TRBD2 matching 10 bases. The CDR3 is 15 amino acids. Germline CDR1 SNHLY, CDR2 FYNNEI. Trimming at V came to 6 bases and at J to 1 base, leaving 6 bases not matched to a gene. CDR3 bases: TGTGCCAGCAGGCGAGCGGGGGGGCCTTCCTACGAGCAGTACTTC. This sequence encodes CASRRAGGPSYEQYF. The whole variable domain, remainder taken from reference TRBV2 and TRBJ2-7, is EPEVTQTPSHQVTQMGQEVILRCVPISNHLYFYWYRQILGQKVEFLVSFYNNEISEKSEIFDDQFSVERPDGSNFTLKIRSTKLEDSAMYFCASRRAGGPSYEQYFGPGTRLTVT.

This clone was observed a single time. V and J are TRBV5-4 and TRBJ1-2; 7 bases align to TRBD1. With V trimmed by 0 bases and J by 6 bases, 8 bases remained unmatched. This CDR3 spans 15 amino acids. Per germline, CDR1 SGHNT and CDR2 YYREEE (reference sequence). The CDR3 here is CASSLDGGGADGYTF. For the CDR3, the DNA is TGTGCCAGCAGCTTGGATGGAGGGGGCGCGGATGGCTACACCTTC.

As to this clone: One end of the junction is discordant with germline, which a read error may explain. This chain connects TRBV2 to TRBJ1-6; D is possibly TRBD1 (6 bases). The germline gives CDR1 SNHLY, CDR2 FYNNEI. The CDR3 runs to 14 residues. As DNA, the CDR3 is TGTGCCAGCAGAGGGGGATCCCCTAATTCGCCCCTCCACTTT. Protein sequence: CASRGGSPNSPLHF. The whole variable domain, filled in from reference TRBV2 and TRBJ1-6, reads EPEVTQTPSHQVTQMGQEVILRCVPISNHLYFYWYRQILGQKVEFLVSFYNNEISEKSEIFDDQFSVERPDGSNFTLKIRSTKLEDSAMYFCASRGGSPNSPLHFGNGTRLTVT.

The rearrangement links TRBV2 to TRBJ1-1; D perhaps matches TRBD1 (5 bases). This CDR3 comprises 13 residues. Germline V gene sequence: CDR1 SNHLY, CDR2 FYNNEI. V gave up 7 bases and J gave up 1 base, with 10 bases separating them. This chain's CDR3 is CASNAGPNTEAFF. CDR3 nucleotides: TGTGCCAGCAATGCAGGGCCGAACACTGAAGCTTTCTTT.

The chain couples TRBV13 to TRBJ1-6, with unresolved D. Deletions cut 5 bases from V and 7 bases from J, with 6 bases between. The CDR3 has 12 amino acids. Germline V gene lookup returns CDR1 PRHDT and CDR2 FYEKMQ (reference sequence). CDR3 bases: TGTGCCAGCAGCCCTAAGAATTCACCCCTCCACTTT. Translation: CASSPKNSPLHF.

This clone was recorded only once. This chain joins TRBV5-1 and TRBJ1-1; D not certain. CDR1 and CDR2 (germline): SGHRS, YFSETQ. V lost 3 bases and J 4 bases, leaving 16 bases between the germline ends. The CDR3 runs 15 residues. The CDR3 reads CASSSPAPEGTEAFF. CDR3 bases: TGCGCCAGCAGCTCCCCGGCCCCGGAGGGCACTGAAGCTTTCTTT.

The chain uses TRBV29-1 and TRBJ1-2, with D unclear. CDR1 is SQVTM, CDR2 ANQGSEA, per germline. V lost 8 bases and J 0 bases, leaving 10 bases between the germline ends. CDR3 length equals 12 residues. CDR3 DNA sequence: TGCAGCTCCGGGGAACCTAACTATGGCTACACCTTC. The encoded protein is CSSGEPNYGYTF.